The 25 T cell receptor beta chains listed next were all sequenced from one sample in a study of blood T cell repertoires in COVID-19. TCRdb keeps only in-frame clones here, not all; method: immunoSEQ multiplex PCR. The sample has about 180,000 clones; more than 70% are singletons. The sample was peripheral blood. The receptor source for this set is a woman in her twenties or thirties with acute or convalescent COVID-19.

The chain recombines TRBV10-1 with TRBJ2-3; 8 bases align to TRBD2. CDR1 is WNHNN and CDR2 is SYGVQD in the germline V gene (reference sequence). Unmatched junction bases numbered 5, after V lost 5 bases and J lost 4 bases. The CDR3 sequence is 14 residues long. The CDR3 DNA reads as TGCGCCAGCAGTAGCGGGAGTGCCGCAGATACGCAGTATTTT. Protein: CASSSGSAADTQYF.

The rearrangement joins TRBV4-1 to TRBJ1-1; D is ambiguous. Germline V gives CDR1 MGHRA, CDR2 YSYEKL. This CDR3 comprises 15 residues. V was shortened by 1 base and J by 1 base, with 10 bases between the two germline ends. CDR3 sequence: CASSQAREGNTEAFF. DNA of the CDR3: TGCGCCAGCAGCCAAGCGCGGGAGGGGAACACTGAAGCTTTCTTT.

This chain joins TRBV13 and TRBJ2-1, with 9 bases lining up with TRBD2. The CDR3 loop spans 15 amino acids. Germline CDR1 is PRHDT and CDR2 is FYEKMQ (reference sequence). The junction had 12 bases not matched to a gene; V was cut back by 5 bases and J by 10 bases. The CDR3 spells CASSPLAGNPSEQFF. CDR3 DNA sequence: TGTGCCAGCAGCCCGCTAGCGGGAAACCCCTCAGAGCAGTTCTTC.

Note on this clone: The junction does not match germline at one end; this may be a read error. The chain joins TRBV7-8 to TRBJ2-7; 12 bases align to TRBD1. The CDR3 sequence is 12 residues long. Germline-derived CDR1 and CDR2 are SGHVS and FQNEAQ. For the CDR3, the DNA is TGTGCCAGCAGCTTATTGGGACAGGGGGCAAACTTC. Translation: CASSLLGQGANF.

V and J are TRBV10-3 and TRBJ2-3; D perhaps matches TRBD1 (6 bases). V lost 7 bases and J lost 11, with 25 bases in between. From germline, CDR1 is ENHRY and CDR2 SYGVKD. The CDR3 totals 15 residues. In nucleotides, the CDR3 is TGTGCCATCACCGACTCCCTCGGGGCCGGGGACAAGCAGTATTTT. Translated: CAITDSLGAGDKQYF.

The chain is built from TRBV9 and TRBJ1-2, with 7 bases fitting TRBD1. The trim removed 3 bases at V and 8 bases at J, leaving 16 bases unmatched. Germline values: CDR1 SGDLS, CDR2 YYNGEE. The CDR3 extends over 16 amino acids. The CDR3 sequence: CASSDLRKGAVGGYTF. CDR3 sequence (DNA): TGTGCCAGCAGCGACCTGAGGAAGGGGGCGGTAGGAGGCTACACCTTC.

The gene calls are TRBV28 and TRBJ1-5; no reliable D call. V lost 1 base and J 2 bases, leaving 9 bases between the germline ends. CDR1 is MDHEN, CDR2 SYDVKM, per germline. There are 15 residues in the CDR3. CDR3 region: CASSLYPWRNQPQHF. CDR3 coding DNA: TGTGCCAGCAGTTTATACCCGTGGCGCAATCAGCCCCAGCATTTT.

V usage is TRBV28 and J usage is TRBJ1-6; D might be TRBD1 (5 bases). Germline assignment: CDR1 MDHEN and CDR2 SYDVKM. CDR3 length: 17 amino acids. V shed 1 base and J shed 7 bases, with 17 bases lying between them. The CDR3 bases are TGTGCCAGCAGTTTATATCGGGGGACCCTCTTGAATTCACCCCTCCACTTT. This encodes CASSLYRGTLLNSPLHF.

The J gene is TRBJ1-4, the V gene TRBV5-1; 7 nucleotides align to TRBD1. J lost 3 bases, V lost 3 bases, and 2 bases had no gene match. CDR1 and CDR2 (germline): SGHRS, YFSETQ. The length of the CDR3 is 14 residues. The CDR3 sequence is CASSSGQPNEKLFF. The CDR3 nucleotides read TGCGCCAGCAGCTCGGGACAGCCTAATGAAAAACTGTTTTTT.

The rearrangement links TRBV28 to TRBJ2-7, with 7 bases identical to TRBD2. Germline V CDR1 and CDR2: MDHEN, SYDVKM. The junction had 11 bases not matched to a gene; V was cut back by 3 bases and J by 0 bases. The CDR3 is 17 residues long. Here the CDR3 reads CASSFPSQAGSSYEQYF. DNA of the CDR3: TGTGCCAGCAGTTTCCCCTCTCAAGCGGGAAGCTCCTACGAGCAGTACTTC. Drawing the rest from reference TRBV28 and TRBJ2-7, the complete variable domain is DVKVTQSSRYLVKRTGEKVFLECVQDMDHENMFWYRQDPGLGLRLIYFSYDVKMKEKGDIPEGYSVSREKKERFSLILESASTNQTSMYLCASSFPSQAGSSYEQYFGPGTRLTVT.

The gene calls are TRBV18 and TRBJ2-3; tentatively, D is TRBD1 (6 bases). Trimming left V 0 bases short and J 10 bases short, with 8 bases between. CDR1 KGHSH and CDR2 LQKENI come from the germline V gene. The CDR3 covers 12 residues. CDR3 coding DNA: TGTGCCAGCTCACCACCCACAGGGTCGCAGTATTTT. Its translation is CASSPPTGSQYF.

This clone has a single count. The chain recombines TRBV2 with TRBJ2-2; 7 positions agree with TRBD2. CDR1 and CDR2 from the germline V gene are SNHLY and FYNNEI. V shed 7 bases and J 7 bases; nucleotides not matched to a gene: 6. CDR3 length: 13 residues. The CDR3 loop reads CASIASGYGELFF. Here the CDR3 DNA reads TGTGCCAGCATAGCTAGCGGATACGGGGAGCTGTTTTTT.

The chain carries TRBV5-1 and TRBJ1-2, with no clear D. Germline V gives CDR1 SGHRS, CDR2 YFSETQ. V lost 6 bases, J lost 1 base, and 13 bases lay in between. The CDR3 is 14 amino acids. In nucleotides, the CDR3 is TGCGCCAGCACGCAAACGGTCGGTAACTATGGCTACACCTTC. Encoded protein: CASTQTVGNYGYTF.

This clone was seen a handful of times. The chain joins TRBV18 to TRBJ2-2; unclear D gene. The germline CDR1 and CDR2 sequences are KGHSH and LQKENI. V was pared by 4 bases and J by 3 bases, with 6 bases between. The CDR3 runs 13 residues. Here the CDR3 DNA reads TGTGCCAGCTCACGCGAGTACACCGGGGAGCTGTTTTTT. This translates into CASSREYTGELFF.

The chain links TRBV5-6 to TRBJ2-1; D is possibly TRBD1 (5 bases). The germline CDR1 and CDR2 sequences are SGHDT and YYEEEE. The CDR3 sequence is 14 residues long. With 4 bases removed from V and 7 bases from J, the gap between germline ends came to 15 bases. CDR3 protein: CASSPLGHENEQFF. For the CDR3, the DNA is TGTGCCAGCAGCCCCCTAGGACACGAGAATGAGCAGTTCTTC. The full variable domain, with the rest looked up from reference TRBV5-6 and TRBJ2-1, is DAGVTQSPTHLIKTRGQQVTLRCSPKSGHDTVSWYQQALGQGPQFIFQYYEEEERQRGNFPDRFSGHQFPNYSSELNVNALLLGDSALYLCASSPLGHENEQFFGPGTRLTVL.

This clone was counted only a few times. As DNA, the CDR3 is TGTGCCAGCAGTCCGTCCTTAAACACCATATATTTT. Amino acids: CASSPSLNTIYF. The chain uses TRBV28 and TRBJ1-3; the D is unclear. Germline-derived CDR1 and CDR2 are MDHEN and SYDVKM. This CDR3 has 12 residues. The germline V and J ends were trimmed by 5 bases and 6 bases, with 8 bases remaining between them.

The chain links TRBV7-6 to TRBJ2-6; 7 bases fit TRBD1. Germline loops: CDR1 SGHVS, CDR2 FNYEAQ. Losses at the gene ends were 6 bases for V and 2 bases for J; bases not matched to a gene: 7. The CDR3 is 16 residues long. The CDR3, as DNA: TGTGCCAGCAGTTCCCCTACAGGGGCTGGGGCCAACGTCCTGACTTTC. As protein: CASSSPTGAGANVLTF.

The chain links TRBV19 to TRBJ1-2; D gene ambiguous. Deletions cut 6 bases from V and 1 base from J, with 18 bases between. This CDR3 region has 16 residues. The germline gives CDR1 LNHDA, CDR2 SQIVND (reference sequence). As DNA, the CDR3 is TGTGCCAGTAGGGACTTCCCCATACTGGGTAACTATGGCTACACCTTC. It translates to CASRDFPILGNYGYTF.

J is TRBJ2-2 and V is TRBV5-6, with a possible D match to TRBD1 (6 bases). Trimming left V 7 bases short and J 7 bases short, with 14 bases between. Germline-derived CDR1 and CDR2 are SGHDT and YYEEEE. CDR3 size: 13 residues. The DNA for the CDR3 is TGTGCCAGCTCGACAGGCAGTAGCGGGGAGCTGTTTTTT. This translates into CASSTGSSGELFF.

This chain connects TRBV6-5 to TRBJ2-1; 9 bases agree with TRBD1. V dropped 5 bases and J dropped 4; count of bases not matched to a gene: 6. The germline CDR1 and CDR2 sequences are MNHEY and SVGAGI. The CDR3 is 15 residues long. CDR3 nucleotide sequence: TGTGCCAGCAGTCCCGGGACAGGGCCATACAATGAGCAGTTCTTC. This sequence encodes CASSPGTGPYNEQFF.

The V and J genes are TRBV28 and TRBJ1-2; D not certain. This CDR3 is built from 12 residues. The V gene lost 7 bases and the J gene lost 1 base, with 7 bases spanning the gap. Germline CDR1 MDHEN, CDR2 SYDVKM. The CDR3 DNA sequence: TGTGCCAGCAATGAGCTTAACTATGGCTACACCTTC. Residues: CASNELNYGYTF.

CDR3 protein: CASSLVGGSTYNEQFF. For the CDR3, the DNA is TGTGCCAGCAGTTTAGTTGGAGGGAGTACCTACAATGAGCAGTTCTTC. V usage is TRBV27 and J usage is TRBJ2-1, with a tentative D call TRBD2 (6 bases). Germline CDR1 MNHEY, CDR2 SMNVEV (reference sequence). Trimming cost V 2 bases and J 2 bases, with 13 bases left between them. The CDR3 runs 16 residues.

V is TRBV10-1 and J is TRBJ2-1; a possible D gene is TRBD1 (5 bases). Trimming shortened V by 1 base and J by 6 bases, and 16 bases separated the two germline ends. The CDR3 spans 16 residues. Germline V gene data show CDR1 as WNHNN and CDR2 as SYGVQD (reference sequence). CDR3 in amino acids: CASSEFGQELSNEQFF. CDR3 nucleotide sequence: TGCGCCAGCAGTGAGTTTGGACAAGAGCTTTCCAATGAGCAGTTCTTC.

This clone showed up just once. The CDR3 nucleotides read TGTGCCAGCAGTTTTAGCCGTGGCTATGGCTACACCTTC. It yields the protein CASSFSRGYGYTF. The chain couples TRBV28 to TRBJ1-2; D is unresolved. Trimming removed 3 bases at V and 4 bases at J, with 9 bases between. CDR1 and CDR2 from the germline V gene are MDHEN and SYDVKM. The CDR3 runs 13 residues.

This clone was observed once. The rearrangement joins TRBV4-1 to TRBJ2-1; 9 nucleotides line up with TRBD1. With 10 bases clipped from V and 8 bases from J, the junction kept 15 bases outside the gene matches. This CDR3 region has 15 residues. Germline CDR1 and CDR2: MGHRA and YSYEKL. CDR3 bases: TGCGCCACCAAAAACTCGGGACAGGGAGGCGATGAGCAGTTCTTC. Protein sequence: CATKNSGQGGDEQFF.